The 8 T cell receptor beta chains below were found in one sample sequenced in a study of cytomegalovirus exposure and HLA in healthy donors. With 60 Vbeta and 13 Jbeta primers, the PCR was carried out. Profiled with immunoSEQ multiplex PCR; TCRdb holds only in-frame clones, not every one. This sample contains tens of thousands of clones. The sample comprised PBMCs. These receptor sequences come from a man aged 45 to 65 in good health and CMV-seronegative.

The DNA of the CDR3 is TGTGCCAGCAGCGGGACAGGGAGCACCGGGGAGCTGTTTTTT. Protein: CASSGTGSTGELFF. The chain is built from TRBV6-5 and TRBJ2-2; TRBD1 matches at 9 bases. The germline CDR1 and CDR2 sequences are MNHEY and SVGAGI. The CDR3 covers 14 residues. V shed 6 bases and J 4 bases; nucleotides not matched to a gene: 3.

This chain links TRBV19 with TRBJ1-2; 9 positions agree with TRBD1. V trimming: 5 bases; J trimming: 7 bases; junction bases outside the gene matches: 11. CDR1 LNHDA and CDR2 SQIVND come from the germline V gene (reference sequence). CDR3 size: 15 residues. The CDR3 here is CASSEWDRAETGYTF. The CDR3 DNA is TGTGCCAGTAGTGAATGGGACAGGGCAGAAACTGGCTACACCTTC.

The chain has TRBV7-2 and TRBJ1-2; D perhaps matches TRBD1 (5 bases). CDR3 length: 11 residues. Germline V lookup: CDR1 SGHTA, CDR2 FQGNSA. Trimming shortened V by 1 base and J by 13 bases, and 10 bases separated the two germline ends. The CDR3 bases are TGTGCCAGCAGCTTAGGACAGTCGCGCACCTTC. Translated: CASSLGQSRTF.

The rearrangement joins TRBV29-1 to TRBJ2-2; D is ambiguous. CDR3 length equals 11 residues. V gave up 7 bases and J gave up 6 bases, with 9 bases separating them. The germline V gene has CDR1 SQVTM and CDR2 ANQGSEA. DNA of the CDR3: TGCAGCGGGGAAGACGCCGGGGAGCTGTTTTTT. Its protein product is CSGEDAGELFF.

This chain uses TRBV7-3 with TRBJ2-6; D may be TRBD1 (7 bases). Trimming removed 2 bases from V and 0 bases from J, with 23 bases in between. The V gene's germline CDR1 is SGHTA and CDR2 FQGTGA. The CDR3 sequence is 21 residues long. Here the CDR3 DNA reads TGTGCCAGCAGCTTACGTCCAGGGGGACTTATAACAAGCTCTGGGGCCAACGTCCTGACTTTC. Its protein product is CASSLRPGGLITSSGANVLTF.

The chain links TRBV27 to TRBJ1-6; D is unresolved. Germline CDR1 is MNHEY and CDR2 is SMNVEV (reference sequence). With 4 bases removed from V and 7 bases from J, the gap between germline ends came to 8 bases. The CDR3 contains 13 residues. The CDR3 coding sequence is TGTGCCAGCAGTTACAGCGGAAATTCACCCCTCCACTTT. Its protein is CASSYSGNSPLHF.

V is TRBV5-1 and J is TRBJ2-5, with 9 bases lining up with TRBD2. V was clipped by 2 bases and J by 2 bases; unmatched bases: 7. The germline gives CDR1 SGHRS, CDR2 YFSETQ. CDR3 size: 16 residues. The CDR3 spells CASSFKRGEFQETQYF. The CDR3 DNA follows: TGCGCCAGCAGCTTCAAGCGGGGGGAATTTCAAGAGACCCAGTACTTC. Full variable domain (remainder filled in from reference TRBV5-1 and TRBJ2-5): KAGVTQTPRYLIKTRGQQVTLSCSPISGHRSVSWYQQTPGQGLQFLFEYFSETQRNKGNFPGRFSGRQFSNSRSEMNVSTLELGDSALYLCASSFKRGEFQETQYFGPGTRLLVL.

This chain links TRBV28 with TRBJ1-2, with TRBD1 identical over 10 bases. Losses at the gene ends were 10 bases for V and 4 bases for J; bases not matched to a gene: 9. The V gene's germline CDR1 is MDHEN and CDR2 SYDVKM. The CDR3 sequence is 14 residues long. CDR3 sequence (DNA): TGTGCCACCGGGACAGGGGCGTTGAGCTATGGCTACACCTTC. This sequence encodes CATGTGALSYGYTF.